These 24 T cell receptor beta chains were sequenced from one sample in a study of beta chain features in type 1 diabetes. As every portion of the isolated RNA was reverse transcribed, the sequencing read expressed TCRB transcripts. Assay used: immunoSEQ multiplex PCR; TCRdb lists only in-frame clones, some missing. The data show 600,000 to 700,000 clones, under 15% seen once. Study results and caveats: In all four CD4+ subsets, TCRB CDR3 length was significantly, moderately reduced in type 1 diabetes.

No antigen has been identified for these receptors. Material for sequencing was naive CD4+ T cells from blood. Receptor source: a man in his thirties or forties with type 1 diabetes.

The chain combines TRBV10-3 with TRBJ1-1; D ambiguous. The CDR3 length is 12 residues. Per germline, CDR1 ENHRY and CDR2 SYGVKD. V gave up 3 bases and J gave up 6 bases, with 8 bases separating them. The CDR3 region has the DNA TGTGCCATCAGTGATTCAGGCCCTGAAGCTTTCTTT. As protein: CAISDSGPEAFF.

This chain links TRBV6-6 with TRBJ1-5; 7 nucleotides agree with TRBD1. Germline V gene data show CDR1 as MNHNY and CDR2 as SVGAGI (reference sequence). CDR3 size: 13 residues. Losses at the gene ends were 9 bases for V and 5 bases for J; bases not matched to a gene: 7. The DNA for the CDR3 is TGTGCCAGTTGTCTAACAGGGGATCAGCCCCAGCATTTT. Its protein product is CASCLTGDQPQHF.

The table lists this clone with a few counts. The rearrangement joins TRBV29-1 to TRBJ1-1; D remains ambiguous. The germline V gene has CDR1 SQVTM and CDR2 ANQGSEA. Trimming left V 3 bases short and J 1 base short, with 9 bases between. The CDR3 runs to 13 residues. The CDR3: CSVDRRANTEAFF. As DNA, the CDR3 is TGCAGCGTTGACAGGAGGGCGAACACTGAAGCTTTCTTT.

CDR3 sequence: CAAGRPNTGELFF. For the CDR3, the DNA is TGTGCAGCAGGTCGACCGAACACCGGGGAGCTGTTTTTT. The gene calls are TRBV30 and TRBJ2-2, with D unresolved. CDR3 length: 13 amino acids. Per germline, CDR1 GTSNPN and CDR2 SVGIG (reference sequence).

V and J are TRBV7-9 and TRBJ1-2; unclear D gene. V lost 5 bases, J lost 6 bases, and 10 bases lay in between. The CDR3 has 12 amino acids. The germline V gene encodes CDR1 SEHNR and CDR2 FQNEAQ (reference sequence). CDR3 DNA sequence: TGTGCCAGCAGCGGCCCGAAAGATGGCTACACCTTC. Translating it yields CASSGPKDGYTF.

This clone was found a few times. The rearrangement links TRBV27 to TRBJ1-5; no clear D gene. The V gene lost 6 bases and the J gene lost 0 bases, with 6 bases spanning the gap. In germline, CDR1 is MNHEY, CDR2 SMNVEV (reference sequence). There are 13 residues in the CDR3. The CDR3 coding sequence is TGTGCCAGCAGGGTGAATAGCAATCAGCCCCAGCATTTT. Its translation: CASRVNSNQPQHF.

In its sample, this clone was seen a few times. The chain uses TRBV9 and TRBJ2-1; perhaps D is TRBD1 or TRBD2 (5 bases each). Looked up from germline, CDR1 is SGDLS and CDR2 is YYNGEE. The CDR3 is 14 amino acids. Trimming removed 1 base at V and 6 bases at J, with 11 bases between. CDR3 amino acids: CASSVSRDRNEQFF. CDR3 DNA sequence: TGTGCCAGCAGCGTAAGCCGGGACCGCAATGAGCAGTTCTTC.

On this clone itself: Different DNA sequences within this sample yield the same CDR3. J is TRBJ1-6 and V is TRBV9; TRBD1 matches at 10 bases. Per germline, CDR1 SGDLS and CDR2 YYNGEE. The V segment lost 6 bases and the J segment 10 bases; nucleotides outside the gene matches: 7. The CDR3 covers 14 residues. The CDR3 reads CASTRGQGGSPLHF. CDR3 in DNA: TGTGCCAGCACCCGAGGACAGGGGGGGTCACCCCTCCACTTT.

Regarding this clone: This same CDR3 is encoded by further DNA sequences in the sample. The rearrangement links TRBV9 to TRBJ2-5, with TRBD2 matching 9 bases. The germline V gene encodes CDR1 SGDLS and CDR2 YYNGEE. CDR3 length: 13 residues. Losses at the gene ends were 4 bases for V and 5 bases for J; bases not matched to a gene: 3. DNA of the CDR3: TGTGCCAGCAGCAAAGCGGGGGGTGAGACCCAGTACTTC. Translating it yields CASSKAGGETQYF.

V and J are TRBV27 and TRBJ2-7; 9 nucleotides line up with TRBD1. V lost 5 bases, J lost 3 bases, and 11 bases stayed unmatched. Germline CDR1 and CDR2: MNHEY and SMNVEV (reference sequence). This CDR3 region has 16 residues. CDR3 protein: CASSSWGTGTYYEQYF. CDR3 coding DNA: TGTGCCAGCAGTAGTTGGGGGACAGGGACGTACTACGAGCAGTACTTC.

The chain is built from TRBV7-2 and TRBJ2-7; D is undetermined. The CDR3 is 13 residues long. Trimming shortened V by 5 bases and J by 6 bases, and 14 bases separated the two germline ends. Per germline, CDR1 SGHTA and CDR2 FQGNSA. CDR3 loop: CASSTDVGFEQYF. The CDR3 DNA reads TGTGCCAGCAGCACCGACGTCGGTTTCGAGCAGTACTTC.

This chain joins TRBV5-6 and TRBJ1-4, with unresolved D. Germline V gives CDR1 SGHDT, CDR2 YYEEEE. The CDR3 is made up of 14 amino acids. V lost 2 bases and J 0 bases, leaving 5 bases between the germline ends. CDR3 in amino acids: CASSFWTTNEKLFF. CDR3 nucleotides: TGTGCCAGCAGCTTCTGGACAACTAATGAAAAACTGTTTTTT.

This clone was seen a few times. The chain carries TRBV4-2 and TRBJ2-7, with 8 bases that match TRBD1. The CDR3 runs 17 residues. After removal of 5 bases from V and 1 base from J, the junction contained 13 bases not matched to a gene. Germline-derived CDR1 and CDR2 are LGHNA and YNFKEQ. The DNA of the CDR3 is TGTGCCAGCAGCAAAAGCGCGGCAGGACAGGGATCCTACGAGCAGTACTTC. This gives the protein CASSKSAAGQGSYEQYF.

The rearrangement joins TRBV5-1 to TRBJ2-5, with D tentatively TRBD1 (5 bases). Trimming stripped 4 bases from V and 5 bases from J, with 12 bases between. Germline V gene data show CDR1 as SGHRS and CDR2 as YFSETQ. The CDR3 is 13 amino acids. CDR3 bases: TGCGCCAGCAGCGCGCTGGGGCTGGAGACCCAGTACTTC. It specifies CASSALGLETQYF.

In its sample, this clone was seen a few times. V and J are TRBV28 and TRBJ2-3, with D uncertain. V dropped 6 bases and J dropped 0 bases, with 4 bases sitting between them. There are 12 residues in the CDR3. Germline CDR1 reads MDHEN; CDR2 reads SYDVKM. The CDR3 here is CASRASTDTQYF. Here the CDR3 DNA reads TGTGCCAGCAGGGCTAGCACAGATACGCAGTATTTT.

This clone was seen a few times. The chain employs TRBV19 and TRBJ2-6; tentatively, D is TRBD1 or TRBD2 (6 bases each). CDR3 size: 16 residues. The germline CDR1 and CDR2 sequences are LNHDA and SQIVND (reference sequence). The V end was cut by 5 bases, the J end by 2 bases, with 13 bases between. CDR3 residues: CASSPSGEAGANVLTF. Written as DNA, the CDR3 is TGTGCCAGTAGTCCGTCAGGGGAGGCTGGGGCCAACGTCCTGACTTTC.

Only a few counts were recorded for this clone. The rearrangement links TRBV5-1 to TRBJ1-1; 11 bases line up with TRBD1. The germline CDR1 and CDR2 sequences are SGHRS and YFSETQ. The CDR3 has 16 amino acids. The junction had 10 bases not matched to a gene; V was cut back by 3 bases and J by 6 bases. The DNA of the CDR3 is TGCGCCAGCAGCTCCACGGGACAGGGGGAGAGTGCTGAAGCTTTCTTT. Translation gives CASSSTGQGESAEAFF.

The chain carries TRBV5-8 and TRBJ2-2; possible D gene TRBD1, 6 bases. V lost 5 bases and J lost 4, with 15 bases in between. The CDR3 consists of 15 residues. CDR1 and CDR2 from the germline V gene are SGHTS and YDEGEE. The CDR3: CASSSGTRVTGELFF. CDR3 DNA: TGTGCCAGCAGTTCAGGGACAAGGGTCACCGGGGAGCTGTTTTTT. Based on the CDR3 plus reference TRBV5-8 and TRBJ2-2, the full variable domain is EAGVTQSPTHLIKTRGQQATLRCSPISGHTSVYWYQQALGLGLQFLLWYDEGEERNRGNFPPRFSGRQFPNYSSELNVNALELEDSALYLCASSSGTRVTGELFFGEGSRLTVL.

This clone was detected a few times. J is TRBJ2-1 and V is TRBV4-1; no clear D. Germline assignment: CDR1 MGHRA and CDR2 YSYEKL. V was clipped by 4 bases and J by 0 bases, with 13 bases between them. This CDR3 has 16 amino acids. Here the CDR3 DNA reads TGCGCCAGCAGCCCCCTCATTAGAAACTCCTACAATGAGCAGTTCTTC. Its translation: CASSPLIRNSYNEQFF.

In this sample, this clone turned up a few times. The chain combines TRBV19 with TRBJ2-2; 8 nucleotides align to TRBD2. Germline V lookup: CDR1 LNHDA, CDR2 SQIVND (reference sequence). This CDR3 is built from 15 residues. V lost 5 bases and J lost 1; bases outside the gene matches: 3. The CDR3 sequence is CASSPGLENTGELFF. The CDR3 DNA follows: TGTGCCAGTAGTCCGGGACTAGAGAACACCGGGGAGCTGTTTTTT.

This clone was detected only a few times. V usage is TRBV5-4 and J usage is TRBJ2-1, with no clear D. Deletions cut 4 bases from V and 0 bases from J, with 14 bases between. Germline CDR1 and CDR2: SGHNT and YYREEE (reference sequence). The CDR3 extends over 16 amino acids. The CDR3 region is CASSQAVSTSYNEQFF. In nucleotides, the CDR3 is TGTGCCAGCAGCCAAGCCGTCTCGACCTCCTACAATGAGCAGTTCTTC. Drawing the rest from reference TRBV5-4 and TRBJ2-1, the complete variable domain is ETGVTQSPTHLIKTRGQQVTLRCSSQSGHNTVSWYQQALGQGPQFIFQYYREEENGRGNFPPRFSGLQFPNYSSELNVNALELDDSALYLCASSQAVSTSYNEQFFGPGTRLTVL.

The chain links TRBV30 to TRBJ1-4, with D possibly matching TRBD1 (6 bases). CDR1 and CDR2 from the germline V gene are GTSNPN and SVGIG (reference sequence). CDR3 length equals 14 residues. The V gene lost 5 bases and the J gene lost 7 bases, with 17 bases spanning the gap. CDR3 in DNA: TGTGCCTGGGGGGATACAGGGTTTGGTGAAAAACTGTTTTTT. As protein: CAWGDTGFGEKLFF.

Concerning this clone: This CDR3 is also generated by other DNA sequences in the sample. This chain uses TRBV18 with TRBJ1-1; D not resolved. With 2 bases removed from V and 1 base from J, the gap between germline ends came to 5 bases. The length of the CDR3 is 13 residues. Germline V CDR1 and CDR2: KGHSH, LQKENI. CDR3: CASSPGENTEAFF. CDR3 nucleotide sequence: TGTGCCAGCTCACCAGGGGAGAACACTGAAGCTTTCTTT.

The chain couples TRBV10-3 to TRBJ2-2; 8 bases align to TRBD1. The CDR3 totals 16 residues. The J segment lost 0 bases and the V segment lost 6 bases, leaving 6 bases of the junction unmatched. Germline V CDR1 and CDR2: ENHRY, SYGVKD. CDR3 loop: CAIRPGQDANTGELFF. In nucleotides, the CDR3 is TGTGCCATCAGGCCGGGACAGGATGCGAACACCGGGGAGCTGTTTTTT.